These T cell receptor beta chains were read from a single sample in a study of identical twins. A single record per CDR3 protein comes from TCRdb applying MiXCR to the 5' RACE reads. The table has under 500,000 distinct CDR3 sequences, approximately 15% seen once. This same sample was also taken into another study, of yellow fever vaccine responses in identical twins.

The sample consisted of CD4+ T cells sorted from blood. The source of these receptors is a woman between 18 and 29 years old in good health. The CDR3 runs from the conserved cysteine through the conserved F or W. The D gene is left open where the match is weak. Clone sizes are given selectively: once, few, many, or a class where the clone is expanded.

>.|TRBJ2-3|.|TRBV12-5
CASGPSGTHSGTQYF
TGTGCTAGTGGTCCTAGTGGGACACACAGTGGTACGCAGTATTTT
>few|TRBJ1-6|TRBD1|TRBV12-3/TRBV12-4
CASSRRQGASYNSPLHF
TGTGCCAGCAGTCGGAGACAGGGGGCTTCCTATAATTCACCCCTCCACTTT
>many|TRBJ2-7|TRBD1|TRBV10-3
CATGTVTYEQYF
TGTGCCACCGGGACAGTCACCTACGAGCAGTACTTC
>many|TRBJ1-2|.|TRBV11-2
CASSPRTVSYGYTF
TGTGCCAGCAGCCCTAGGACGGTGTCCTATGGCTACACCTTC
>.|TRBJ2-1|TRBD2|TRBV6-5
CASSYIGGGLNNEQFF
TGTGCCAGCAGTTATATTGGCGGGGGGTTAAACAATGAGCAGTTCTTC
>few|TRBJ2-1|TRBD2|TRBV6-1
CASSHRTSGRNEQFF
TGTGCCAGCAGCCACAGGACTAGCGGGAGGAATGAGCAGTTCTTC
>many|TRBJ2-3|TRBD2|TRBV4-2
CASSQDGTSPSLDTQYF
TGTGCCAGCAGCCAAGACGGGACTAGTCCCTCGCTTGATACGCAGTATTTT
>.|TRBJ2-1|TRBD2|TRBV9
CASSAPGTSGNNEQFF
TGTGCCAGCAGCGCACCGGGTACTAGCGGGAACAATGAGCAGTTCTTC
>.|TRBJ2-3|.|TRBV20-1
CSAPSVGTDTQYF
TGCAGTGCTCCCTCCGTGGGGACAGATACGCAGTATTTT
>.|TRBJ1-1|.|TRBV20-1
CSAREIRANTEAFF
TGCAGTGCTAGAGAGATCAGAGCGAACACTGAAGCTTTCTTT
>.|TRBJ2-5|.|TRBV12-3/TRBV12-4
CASSSPRTDWETQYF
TGTGCCAGCAGTTCCCCCAGGACGGATTGGGAGACCCAGTACTTC
>few|TRBJ2-5|TRBD1|TRBV6-6
CATLQGQGTQYF
TGTGCCACCCTACAGGGGCAAGGGACCCAGTACTTC
>.|TRBJ2-7|TRBD1|TRBV10-3
CAISDPGQGSSYEQYF
TGTGCCATCAGTGATCCCGGACAGGGATCTTCCTACGAGCAGTACTTC
>many|TRBJ2-1|.|TRBV14
CASSQVLRNEQFF
TGTGCCAGCAGCCAAGTTCTGCGAAATGAGCAGTTCTTC
>.|TRBJ2-5|TRBD1|TRBV7-2
CASSLQGASAETQYF
TGTGCCAGCAGCTTACAGGGGGCGTCAGCAGAGACCCAGTACTTC
>few|TRBJ2-7|.|TRBV9
CASSPRGRAYEQYF
TGTGCCAGCAGTCCTCGTGGACGGGCGTACGAGCAGTACTTC
>few|TRBJ2-6|.|TRBV11-1
CASSPRVAGTYSGANVLTF
TGTGCCAGCAGCCCCCGGGTGGCAGGGACCTACTCTGGGGCCAACGTCCTGACTTTC
>.|TRBJ2-7|.|TRBV6-5
CASSLQGPLFSYEQYF
TGTGCCAGCAGCTTACAGGGACCCCTTTTCTCCTACGAGCAGTACTTC
>once|TRBJ2-7|.|TRBV7-2
CASSLEWGVREQYF
TGTGCCAGCAGCTTAGAATGGGGGGTCCGAGAGCAGTACTTC
>.|TRBJ2-5|.|TRBV28
CASSFQGATQYF
TGTGCCAGCAGTTTCCAGGGAGCGACCCAGTACTTC
>.|TRBJ2-5|.|TRBV7-9
CASSLTGTSAQYF
TGTGCCAGCAGCTTGACAGGCACCTCGGCCCAGTACTTC
>few|TRBJ1-5|.|TRBV28
CASSFPSGLLNQPQHF
TGTGCCAGCAGTTTCCCATCGGGGCTGCTGAATCAGCCCCAGCATTTT